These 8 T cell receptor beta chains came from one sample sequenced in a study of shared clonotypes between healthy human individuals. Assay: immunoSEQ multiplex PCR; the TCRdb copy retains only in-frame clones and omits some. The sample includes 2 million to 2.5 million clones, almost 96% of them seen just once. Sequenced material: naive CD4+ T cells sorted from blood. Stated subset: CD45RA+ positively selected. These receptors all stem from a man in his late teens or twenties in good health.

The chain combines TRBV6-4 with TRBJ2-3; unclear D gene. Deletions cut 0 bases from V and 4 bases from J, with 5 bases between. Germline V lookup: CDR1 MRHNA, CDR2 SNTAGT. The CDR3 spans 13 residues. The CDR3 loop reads CASSDSFADTQYF. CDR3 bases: TGTGCCAGCAGTGACTCTTTCGCAGATACGCAGTATTTT.

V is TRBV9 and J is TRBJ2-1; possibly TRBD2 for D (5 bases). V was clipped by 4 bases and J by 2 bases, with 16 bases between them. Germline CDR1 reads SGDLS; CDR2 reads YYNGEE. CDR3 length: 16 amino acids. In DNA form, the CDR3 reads TGTGCCAGCAGCCCAACCGGCGCGGGTCCCTACAATGAGCAGTTCTTC. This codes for CASSPTGAGPYNEQFF.

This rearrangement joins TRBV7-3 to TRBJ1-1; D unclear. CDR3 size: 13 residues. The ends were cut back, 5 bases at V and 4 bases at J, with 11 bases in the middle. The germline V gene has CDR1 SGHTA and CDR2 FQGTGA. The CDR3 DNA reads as TGTGCCAGCAGCCGGTTCTCGAGCACTGAAGCTTTCTTT. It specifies CASSRFSSTEAFF.

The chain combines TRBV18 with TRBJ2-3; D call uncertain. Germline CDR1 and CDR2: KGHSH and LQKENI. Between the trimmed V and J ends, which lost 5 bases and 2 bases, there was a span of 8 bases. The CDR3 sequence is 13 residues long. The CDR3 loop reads CASSTDSTDTQYF. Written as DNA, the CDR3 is TGTGCCAGCTCAACAGACTCCACAGATACGCAGTATTTT.

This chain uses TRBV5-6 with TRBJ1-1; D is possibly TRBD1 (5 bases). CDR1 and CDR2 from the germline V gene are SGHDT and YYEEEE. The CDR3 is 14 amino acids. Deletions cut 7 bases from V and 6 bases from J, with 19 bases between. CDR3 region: CASHFATWDPEAFF. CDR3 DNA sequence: TGTGCCAGCCACTTCGCAACGTGGGACCCTGAAGCTTTCTTT.

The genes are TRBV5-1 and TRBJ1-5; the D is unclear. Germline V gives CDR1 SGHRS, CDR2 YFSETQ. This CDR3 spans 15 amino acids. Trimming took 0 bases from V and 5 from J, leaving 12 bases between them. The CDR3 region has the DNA TGCGCCAGCAGCTTGGATGTGACGAGGGATCAGCCCCAGCATTTT. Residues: CASSLDVTRDQPQHF.

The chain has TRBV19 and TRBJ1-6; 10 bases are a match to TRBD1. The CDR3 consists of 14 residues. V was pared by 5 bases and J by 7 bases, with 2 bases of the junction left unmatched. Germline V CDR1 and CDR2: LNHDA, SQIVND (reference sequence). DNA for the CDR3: TGTGCCAGTAGTTGGACAGGGGGAAATTCACCCCTCCACTTT. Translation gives CASSWTGGNSPLHF.

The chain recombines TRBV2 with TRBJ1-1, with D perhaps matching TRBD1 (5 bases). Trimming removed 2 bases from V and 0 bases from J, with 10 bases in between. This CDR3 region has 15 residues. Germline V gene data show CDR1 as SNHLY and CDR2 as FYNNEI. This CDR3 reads CASSERGTVNTEAFF. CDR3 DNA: TGTGCCAGCAGTGAAAGGGGCACGGTGAACACTGAAGCTTTCTTT.